This entry lists 22 T cell receptor beta chains sequenced from one sample in a study of regulatory T cells in long-lasting Graves disease. The time point: persistent/refractory GD, antithyroid drugs over 5 years with positive TRAb. The TCR library was made from RNA that had been extracted from PBMCs in TRIzol. Relying on iRepertoire HTBI primers and Arm-PCR of CDR3 regions, the team built TCR beta libraries. TCRdb analysed the multiplex PCR reads with MiXCR anew, one entry per CDR3 protein. The data contain 450,000 or so distinct CDR3 sequences, about 22% of them seen just once; the ten biggest clones take up about 12%. Sequencing was performed on peripheral blood mononuclear cells (PBMCs), taken when the disease was refractory, from a patient treated with antithyroid drugs. Receptors were obtained from a female donor with Graves disease.

Ten or more counts support this clonotype. The V gene is TRBV10-3, the J gene TRBJ1-1; 9 bases are a match to TRBD1. The CDR3 runs 13 residues. Looked up from germline, CDR1 is ENHRY and CDR2 is SYGVKD. V shed 6 bases, J shed 4 bases, and the junction held 3 bases outside the gene matches. For the CDR3, the DNA is TGTGCCATCAGGGGGGACAGGGCCACTGAAGCTTTCTTT. It translates to CAIRGDRATEAFF.

CDR3 region: CASSRAVVETVNTEAFF. The CDR3, as DNA: TGCGCCAGCAGCCGCGCCGTTGTTGAGACGGTGAACACTGAAGCTTTCTTT. The chain has TRBV4-1 and TRBJ1-1; D ambiguous. CDR3 size: 17 residues. Trimming removed 4 bases from V and 0 bases from J, with 18 bases in between. Germline CDR1 and CDR2: MGHRA and YSYEKL.

This clonotype has only a few counts. The chain couples TRBV18 to TRBJ1-1; D unresolved. V was shortened by 8 bases and J by 0 bases, with 10 bases between the two germline ends. This CDR3 spans 13 amino acids. The germline gives CDR1 KGHSH, CDR2 LQKENI. CDR3 loop: CASTPDMNTEAFF. As DNA, the CDR3 is TGTGCCAGCACTCCAGATATGAACACTGAAGCTTTCTTT.

This clonotype was detected only a few times. The rearrangement joins TRBV6-1 to TRBJ1-5; 12 nucleotides align to TRBD1. The junction had 10 bases not matched to a gene; V was cut back by 4 bases and J by 6 bases. CDR1 is MNHNS and CDR2 is SASEGT in the germline V gene. CDR3 size: 17 residues. CDR3 region: CASSGLVGTGGTQPQHF. Here the CDR3 DNA reads TGTGCCAGCAGTGGCCTGGTTGGGACAGGGGGCACTCAGCCCCAGCATTTT.

The chain is built from TRBV29-1 and TRBJ1-5; weak D call: TRBD1 (5 bases). CDR1 and CDR2 from the germline V gene are SQVTM and ANQGSEA. V lost 2 bases, J lost 7 bases, and 12 bases lay in between. The CDR3 is 13 amino acids. The CDR3 here is CSVEFREGQPQHF. The DNA of the CDR3 is TGCAGCGTTGAATTCAGGGAGGGGCAGCCCCAGCATTTT.

There are many counts of this clonotype. This chain connects TRBV12-3 or TRBV12-4 to TRBJ2-2; 7 bases line up with TRBD2. Trimming removed 6 bases from V and 3 bases from J; junction bases left unmatched: 13. The CDR3 is made up of 17 amino acids. The DNA of the CDR3 is TGTGCCAGCAGCCAAACCCAACTGGCGGGAGACACCGGGGAGCTGTTTTTT. Translated: CASSQTQLAGDTGELFF.

This clonotype was recorded a few times. The chain links TRBV20-1 to TRBJ1-4; D gene ambiguous. Germline loops: CDR1 DFQATT, CDR2 SNEGSKA (reference sequence). This CDR3 region has 14 residues. The germline V and J ends were trimmed by 1 base and 8 bases, with 14 bases remaining between them. DNA of the CDR3: TGCAGTGCTAGAGTAGCGACACTGGGGGAAAAACTGTTTTTT. Its translation: CSARVATLGEKLFF.

This clonotype came up many times. V and J are TRBV12-3 or TRBV12-4 and TRBJ2-5, with a tentative D call TRBD2 (5 bases). The CDR3 runs 12 residues. Trimming took off 6 bases at V and 4 bases at J, with 9 bases between the two ends. CDR3 sequence (DNA): TGTGCCAGCAGGGCTGGAGGAGAGACCCAGTACTTC. Protein product: CASRAGGETQYF.

This clonotype was detected only a few times. V gene TRBV4-2 combines with J gene TRBJ2-5; 10 bases line up with TRBD2. The CDR3 spans 14 residues. J was trimmed by 6 bases and V by 3 bases; bases with no gene match: 4. Looked up from germline, CDR1 is LGHNA and CDR2 is YNFKEQ. Here the CDR3 reads CASSQSGRGKTQYF. The CDR3 nucleotides read TGTGCCAGCAGCCAGAGCGGGAGGGGAAAGACCCAGTACTTC.

About this clonotype itself: A junction boundary mismatches the germline segment, possibly from a read error. J is TRBJ2-5 and V is TRBV3-1; 7 positions agree with TRBD1. Germline V lookup: CDR1 LGHDT, CDR2 YNNKEL (reference sequence). The CDR3 runs 15 residues. The CDR3 protein is CASNQASGQWETQYF. The CDR3 DNA sequence: TGTGCCAGCAACCAAGCATCGGGACAGTGGGAGACCCAGTACTTC.

This chain joins TRBV28 and TRBJ2-7; D is uncertain. V was pared by 6 bases and J by 5 bases, with 5 bases between. Germline-derived CDR1 and CDR2 are MDHEN and SYDVKM. The CDR3 loop spans 10 amino acids. CDR3 amino acids: CASSTNEQYF. The CDR3 DNA sequence: TGTGCCAGCAGCACGAACGAGCAGTACTTC.

This rearrangement joins TRBV7-2 to TRBJ1-2, with TRBD1 as a possible D gene (5 bases). Germline CDR1 SGHTA, CDR2 FQGNSA. The CDR3 contains 16 residues. The V and J ends lost 5 bases and 0 bases respectively, with 16 bases between them. The CDR3 region is CASSTQQLGANYGYTF. In nucleotides, the CDR3 is TGTGCCAGCAGCACACAACAATTGGGGGCTAACTATGGCTACACCTTC.

At least ten counts were recorded for this clonotype. The genes are TRBV7-9 and TRBJ2-5; 10 nucleotides match TRBD2. This CDR3 spans 15 amino acids. V was clipped by 5 bases and J by 5 bases; unmatched bases: 8. Germline CDR1 is SEHNR and CDR2 is FQNEAQ (reference sequence). The CDR3 sequence is CASSLQPSGGETQYF. The CDR3 nucleotides read TGTGCCAGCAGCCTCCAACCTAGCGGGGGTGAGACCCAGTACTTC.

This clonotype was seen only a few times. This chain connects TRBV18 to TRBJ1-1; D is ambiguous. CDR1 and CDR2 from the germline V gene are KGHSH and LQKENI. The V and J ends lost 6 bases and 0 bases respectively, with 14 bases between them. The CDR3 contains 15 residues. In DNA form, the CDR3 reads TGTGCCAGCTCCGGGGAAGGGAGGATGAACACTGAAGCTTTCTTT. Translated, it gives CASSGEGRMNTEAFF.

CDR3 sequence (DNA): TGTGCCAGCAGCTATTCGGGACGGGGCGTGGATACGCAGTATTTT. It codes for CASSYSGRGVDTQYF. The chain employs TRBV7-8 and TRBJ2-3; D may be TRBD1 or TRBD2 (5 bases each). Trimming pared 4 bases from V and 6 bases from J, leaving 17 bases between. The CDR3 contains 15 residues. The V gene's germline CDR1 is SGHVS and CDR2 FQNEAQ. The full variable domain, its missing parts supplied by reference TRBV7-8 and TRBJ2-3, is GAGVSQSPRYKVAKRGQDVALRCDPISGHVSLFWYQQALGQGPEFLTYFQNEAQLDKSGLPSDRFFAERPEGSVSTLKIQRTQQEDSAVYLCASSYSGRGVDTQYFGPGTRLTVL.

There are a few counts of this clonotype. The chain uses TRBV10-3 and TRBJ2-5; the D gene is possibly TRBD1 (6 bases). The CDR3 has 13 residues. The germline V and J ends were trimmed by 2 bases and 3 bases, with 7 bases remaining between them. Per the germline V gene, CDR1 is ENHRY and CDR2 is SYGVKD. Here the CDR3 reads CAISENREETQYF. In DNA form, the CDR3 reads TGTGCCATCAGTGAGAACAGGGAAGAGACCCAGTACTTC.

This clonotype came up a few times. The rearrangement links TRBV7-9 to TRBJ2-1, with no clear D. The V end was cut by 0 bases, the J end by 7 bases, with 4 bases between. Germline CDR1 reads SEHNR; CDR2 reads FQNEAQ (reference sequence). The CDR3 has 12 residues. The CDR3 DNA is TGTGCCAGCAGCTTAGCGTATAATGAGCAGTTCTTC. Its protein is CASSLAYNEQFF.

The chain links TRBV7-9 to TRBJ2-5; 7 nucleotides line up with TRBD1. The CDR3 extends over 14 amino acids. Germline CDR1 SEHNR, CDR2 FQNEAQ (reference sequence). Trimming at V came to 5 bases and at J to 2 bases, leaving 5 bases not matched to a gene. The CDR3 nucleotides are TGTGCCAGCAGCCCGGGACAGCTACAAGAGACCCAGTACTTC. This sequence encodes CASSPGQLQETQYF.

This clonotype appeared many times. This rearrangement joins TRBV28 to TRBJ1-4, with 9 bases lining up with TRBD1. V shed 2 bases and J 8 bases; nucleotides not matched to a gene: 3. Germline CDR1 MDHEN, CDR2 SYDVKM. The CDR3 length is 14 residues. The CDR3 sequence is CASSLGTGSEKLFF. The CDR3 DNA follows: TGTGCCAGCAGTTTAGGGACAGGGAGCGAAAAACTGTTTTTT.

This clonotype was observed a few times. The CDR3 region has the DNA TGTGCTAGTGGTCCCCCGTCCTCTGGGCTGGACACTGAAGCTTTCTTT. Amino acid sequence: CASGPPSSGLDTEAFF. The chain uses TRBV12-5 and TRBJ1-1; D not certain. The CDR3 sequence is 16 residues long. From germline, CDR1 is LGHNT and CDR2 FRNRAP. The V gene lost 5 bases and the J gene lost 3 bases, with 19 bases spanning the gap.

This clonotype has ten or more counts. This sequence joins TRBV25-1 and TRBJ2-2; 8 bases fit TRBD2. The V and J ends lost 6 bases and 3 bases, in that order; junction bases with no gene match: 3. CDR1 is MGHDK and CDR2 is SYGVNS in the germline V gene. This CDR3 is 14 amino acids long. CDR3: CASRPGLDTGELFF. The CDR3 nucleotides are TGTGCCAGCAGACCGGGACTAGACACCGGGGAGCTGTTTTTT.

The V call is TRBV20-1, the J call TRBJ1-2; maybe TRBD1 (6 bases). This CDR3 is 13 amino acids long. Trimming took off 5 bases at V and 3 bases at J, with 13 bases between the two ends. Germline V lookup: CDR1 DFQATT, CDR2 SNEGSKA (reference sequence). In DNA, the CDR3 is TGCAGTGCTTGGAAGCGGACAGACTATGGCTACACCTTC. This codes for CSAWKRTDYGYTF.